A selection of T cell receptor beta chains follows, all from one sample in a study of T-cell memory formation after mild COVID-19. TCRdb re-called the 5' RACE reads through MiXCR, storing one row per CDR3 protein. This sample has around 7,000 distinct CDR3 sequences, with 30% to 40% found just once. Sequencing input: PBMCs or a T cell subset sorted from them (not recorded which). These receptor sequences come from an adult woman who had mild COVID-19 (a few samples of this study predate the infection). Cell type and time point are not known. Each CDR3 is given with its conserved first and last residue. Fields, in order: J gene, V gene, clone size, D gene, CDR3 DNA, CDR3 protein. The D gene is left open where the match is weak. The size of a clone is reported for some rows only, either as once, few or many, or as a class for expanded clones.

>TRBJ2-3|TRBV7-9|.|.
TGTGCCAGCAGCTTTTTAGATACGCAGTATTTT
CASSFLDTQYF
>TRBJ2-5|TRBV7-6|.|.
TGTGCCAGCAGCTTGGGCAGAGATCAAGAGACCCAGTACTTC
CASSLGRDQETQYF
>TRBJ2-7|TRBV10-3|medium-sized|.
TGTGCCATCATTCCCCAACAGGGCCCTCCGAGCGAGCAGTACTTC
CAIIPQQGPPSEQYF
>TRBJ1-1|TRBV7-6|many|.
TGTGCCAGCAGCCCGAGTTCGGGGGCATGGAACACTGAAGCTTTCTTT
CASSPSSGAWNTEAFF
>TRBJ2-5|TRBV7-2|.|TRBD2
TGTGCCAGCAGCTTAGACGGGACTAGCGGGGAGACCCAGTACTTC
CASSLDGTSGETQYF
>TRBJ2-3|TRBV7-9|.|.
TGTGCCAGCAGCCCCGACGGGGATACGCAGTATTTT
CASSPDGDTQYF
>TRBJ2-7|TRBV11-2|many|TRBD2
TGTGCCAGCAGCGACTATCTTAGCGGGATCCCAACCTACGAGCAGTACTTC
CASSDYLSGIPTYEQYF
>TRBJ2-1|TRBV27|medium-sized|.
TGTGCCAGCAGTCTCACAGGGTGGTCCTACAATGAGCAGTTCTTC
CASSLTGWSYNEQFF
>TRBJ2-7|TRBV10-3|.|.
TGTGCCATCGCCGGAAAGGGAGCCTCCTACGAGCAGTACTTC
CAIAGKGASYEQYF
>TRBJ2-7|TRBV12-3/TRBV12-4|.|TRBD2
TGTGCCAGCAGCACGGGGGGAGGTCTGGTGCAGTACTTC
CASSTGGGLVQYF
>TRBJ1-1|TRBV5-4|many|TRBD1
TGTGCCAGCAGTTCCGGGGACAGCTCTGAAGCTTTCTTT
CASSSGDSSEAFF
>TRBJ2-3|TRBV7-3|many|.
TGTGCCAGCAGCTTAGGACGCCCACAGGGTAGAGATACGCAGTATTTT
CASSLGRPQGRDTQYF
>TRBJ2-3|TRBV7-6|.|.
TGTGCCAGCAGCTTAGCTAGCACAGATACGCAGTATTTT
CASSLASTDTQYF
>TRBJ2-3|TRBV7-3|many|TRBD2
TGTGCCAGCAGCCTAAATTTGCGGGAGAATACAGATACGCAGTATTTT
CASSLNLRENTDTQYF
>TRBJ2-3|TRBV7-9|medium-sized|TRBD2
TGTGCCAGCAGCTCTAGCGGGACTAGCGGGATCACAGATACGCAGTATTTT
CASSSSGTSGITDTQYF
>TRBJ2-3|TRBV5-1|medium-sized|.
TGCGCCAGCAGCTTGGGCCTCACAGATACGCAGTATTTT
CASSLGLTDTQYF
>TRBJ2-5|TRBV7-8|medium-sized|TRBD2
TGTGCCAGCAGCTTACCCCAGCGGGAGGGCCCGAGGCGAGAGACCCAGTACTTC
CASSLPQREGPRRETQYF
>TRBJ1-2|TRBV29-1|.|.
TGCAGCGTTGGAGGTGTTGTGGGTAGCGGTGGCTACACCTTC
CSVGGVVGSGGYTF
>TRBJ2-3|TRBV30|medium-sized|.
TGTGCCTGGGGTTACGGGGGATCTGCAGATACGCAGTATTTT
CAWGYGGSADTQYF
>TRBJ2-3|TRBV4-1|.|.
TGCGCCAGCAGCCAAGAAGTAGGGGGGGGAACAGATACGCAGTATTTT
CASSQEVGGGTDTQYF
>TRBJ2-1|TRBV5-1|.|.
TGCGCCAGCAGCTTGGGGCCGGGACTGGGGACGAGCGAGCAGTTCTTC
CASSLGPGLGTSEQFF
>TRBJ2-5|TRBV19|many|.
TGTGCCAGTAGCCACAGGACCCAAGAGACCCAGTACTTC
CASSHRTQETQYF
>TRBJ2-7|TRBV20-1|many|.
TGCAGTGCTAGTTGGCCCAGGGCCGACGAGCAGTACTTC
CSASWPRADEQYF
>TRBJ2-7|TRBV4-1|many|.
TGCGCCAGCAGCCAAAGGGGCTACGAGCAGTACTTC
CASSQRGYEQYF
>TRBJ1-6|TRBV5-1|many|.
TGCGCCAGCAGCTTTGAAGGCCCGATTAATTCACCCCTCCACTTT
CASSFEGPINSPLHF
>TRBJ1-2|TRBV6-1|many|.
TGTGCCAGCAGTGAAGCGGGTAACTATGGCTACACCTTC
CASSEAGNYGYTF
>TRBJ2-7|TRBV27|many|.
TGTGCCAGCAGTTCCTGGGACTCAAACTACGAGCAGTACTTC
CASSSWDSNYEQYF
>TRBJ2-3|TRBV4-1|.|.
TGCGCCAGCAGCCAAGGTATCCGCACAGATACGCAGTATTTT
CASSQGIRTDTQYF
>TRBJ1-2|TRBV5-1|.|TRBD1
TGCGCCAGCAGCCCAGGGACAGAGAGTTATGGCTACACCTTC
CASSPGTESYGYTF
>TRBJ2-2|TRBV11-3|many|TRBD1
TGTGCCACACAGGGGTACGGGGAGCTGTTTTTT
CATQGYGELFF
>TRBJ2-3|TRBV6-6|medium-sized|.
TGTGCCAGCAGTTCTCCCCAAGCTAGGCCCACAGATACGCAGTATTTT
CASSSPQARPTDTQYF
>TRBJ1-1|TRBV29-1|medium-sized|TRBD1
TGCAGCGTTGAAGATCTTTCAGGGGGACCGCCGTTGAACACTGAAGCTTTCTTT
CSVEDLSGGPPLNTEAFF
>TRBJ2-3|TRBV18|many|.
TGTGCCAGCTCCTCGAGAGGGACACGAGGATTCGTCCGCACAGATACGCAGTATTTT
CASSSRGTRGFVRTDTQYF
>TRBJ2-6|TRBV12-3/TRBV12-4|many|.
TGTGCCAGCAGTCCTTTGGGCCAGGGGTACTCTGGGGCCAACGTCCTGACTTTC
CASSPLGQGYSGANVLTF
>TRBJ2-4|TRBV6-2/TRBV6-3|many|.
TGTGCCAGCAGCGAACAGGGAAACATTCAGTACTTC
CASSEQGNIQYF
>TRBJ2-1|TRBV7-9|.|.
TGTGCCAGCAGCTTAGCTCGGGGGGCCGACAATGAGCAGTTCTTC
CASSLARGADNEQFF
>TRBJ1-2|TRBV29-1|many|TRBD1
TGCAGCGTTGAAGATCTTAAATGGGACAGTAACTATGGCTACACCTTC
CSVEDLKWDSNYGYTF
>TRBJ2-7|TRBV14|many|.
TGTGCCAGCAGCCAAGCGATCGAGCAGTACTTC
CASSQAIEQYF
>TRBJ1-2|TRBV29-1|many|.
TGCAGCGTTGAAGATTCTTTAATCCAGGGAAACTATGGCTACACCTTC
CSVEDSLIQGNYGYTF
>TRBJ2-1|TRBV20-1|.|.
TGCAGTGCACAGGAGGCGGGGTTCAACAATGAGCAGTTCTTC
CSAQEAGFNNEQFF
>TRBJ1-3|TRBV4-1|many|TRBD1
TGCGCCAGCAGCCAAGAAGGGACAGGGGGAAACACCATATATTTT
CASSQEGTGGNTIYF